This entry describes one T cell receptor beta chain. This record comes from a study of blood T cell repertoires in COVID-19. J gave up 4 bases and V 5 bases, and 3 bases lay outside the gene matches. The CDR3 length is 13 residues. Germline V gene sequence: CDR1 LNHDA, CDR2 SQIVND (reference sequence). Original processing notes: By means of reference gene primer amplification, nucleated cell counts were estimated. Data came from immunoSEQ multiplex PCR; TCRdb stores just in-frame clones and leaves some out. That table supplies the V and J calls and clone size; D and trimming were determined from the DNA. This table holds about 180,000 clones, around 86% found once.

Sequencing was carried out using peripheral blood. The TCR originated in a woman aged 65 to 85 with COVID-19, enrolled during active disease. This sequence joins TRBV19 and TRBJ2-5; 8 bases are shared with TRBD1. Written as DNA, the CDR3 is TGTGCCAGTAGTCCACAGGGGGGAGAGACCCAGTACTTC. This translates into CASSPQGGETQYF.